The 21 T cell receptor beta chains below were found in one sample sequenced in a study of blood T cells in healthy people across ages. It was with a sample-barcoded 5' primer and a J-beta primer mix that a second PCR of roughly 6 to 12 cycles was run. Via MiXCR, TCRdb re-called the 5' RACE reads, giving one row per CDR3 protein. The table includes approximately 900,000 distinct CDR3 sequences, 29% detected once. This sample also appeared in a second study, on T cells of mothers and their children.

Sequenced input: blood. The origin of the receptors is a woman aged 40 to 55 in good health.

The genes are TRBV6-2 or TRBV6-3 and TRBJ2-1; maybe TRBD2 (5 bases). The CDR3 totals 12 residues. In germline, CDR1 is MNHEY, CDR2 SVGEGT. V lost 6 bases and J lost 13, with 16 bases in between. The DNA for the CDR3 is TGTGCCAGCAGCCCAGCGGATGAGGCCCAGTTCTTC. It is translated as CASSPADEAQFF.

Concerning this clonotype: This sequence may be a read error, since a much larger clone differs from it by one base. The rearrangement links TRBV20-1 to TRBJ2-7; TRBD1 might be the D (5 bases). CDR3 length: 17 amino acids. Germline values: CDR1 DFQATT, CDR2 SNEGSKA (reference sequence). Trimming pared 1 base from V and 0 bases from J, leaving 19 bases between. The CDR3 sequence: CSARGVQCDSLSYEQYF. The DNA of the CDR3 is TGCAGTGCTAGAGGGGTTCAGTGTGACAGCCTCTCCTACGAGCAGTACTTC.

Points on this clonotype: An end of the junction does not agree with germline; a read error may underlie this. The gene calls are TRBV20-1 and TRBJ1-6; D ambiguous. Germline values: CDR1 DFQATT, CDR2 SNEGSKA (reference sequence). This CDR3 comprises 13 residues. The CDR3 bases are TGCAGTACTAGGATCACCTCGGGCTCACCCCTCCACTTT. Residues: CSTRITSGSPLHF.

The rearrangement links TRBV27 to TRBJ2-3; D is perhaps TRBD1 (5 bases). Trimming cost V 8 bases and J 5 bases, with 23 bases left between them. Germline-derived CDR1 and CDR2 are MNHEY and SMNVEV (reference sequence). The CDR3 length is 16 residues. This CDR3 reads CASSSHQGKSRDTQYF. CDR3 in DNA: TGTGCCAGCTCCTCCCACCAGGGAAAATCCAGAGATACGCAGTATTTT.

This chain connects TRBV27 to TRBJ2-7, with D perhaps matching TRBD1 or TRBD2 (5 bases each). The CDR3 loop spans 13 amino acids. Germline-derived CDR1 and CDR2 are MNHEY and SMNVEV (reference sequence). Trimming cost V 5 bases and J 5 bases, with 13 bases left between them. The CDR3 coding sequence is TGTGCCAGCAGTATCCGGGGCCCCCACGAGCAGTACTTC. Translating it yields CASSIRGPHEQYF.

A word on this clonotype: This may be a read error: a much more frequent sequence differs by one nucleotide. The chain has TRBV4-3 and TRBJ2-3, with D unclear. Per the germline V gene, CDR1 is LGHNA and CDR2 is YSLEER. The CDR3 totals 15 residues. The CDR3 reads CASGQDRRSGDAQYF. CDR3 in DNA: TGCGCCAGCGGCCAAGATCGACGTTCTGGGGATGCGCAGTATTTT.

The V gene is TRBV3-1, the J gene TRBJ2-1, with D possibly being TRBD2 (6 bases). CDR1 and CDR2 (germline): LGHDT, YNNKEL (reference sequence). V dropped 4 bases and J dropped 4 bases, with 20 bases sitting between them. CDR3 length: 17 residues. The CDR3 DNA reads as TGTGCCAGCAGCCTTTCTGGGAGGTTCTATGGGTACAATGAGCAGTTCTTC. Protein sequence: CASSLSGRFYGYNEQFF.

The chain has TRBV27 and TRBJ2-6; D is uncertain. The CDR3 is 16 residues long. V was shortened by 2 bases and J by 0 bases, with 8 bases between the two germline ends. Germline V gene sequence: CDR1 MNHEY, CDR2 SMNVEV (reference sequence). CDR3 nucleotide sequence: TGTGCCAGCAGTTTAGCCCGTTCCTCTGGGGCCAACGTCCTGACTTTC. Translated: CASSLARSSGANVLTF.

This clonotype has at least ten counts. V gene TRBV12-3 or TRBV12-4 combines with J gene TRBJ1-2; TRBD1 might be the D (6 bases). Trimming pared 5 bases from V and 0 bases from J, leaving 13 bases between. This CDR3 has 15 residues. In nucleotides, the CDR3 is TGTGCCAGCAGTCCCGGAGGGGGGGCTAACTATGGCTACACCTTC. Protein product: CASSPGGGANYGYTF.

This clonotype has ten or more counts. The chain employs TRBV6-2 or TRBV6-3 and TRBJ2-7; D ambiguous. This CDR3 has 13 amino acids. V was cut by 2 bases and J by 7 bases, with 12 bases left in between. CDR1 and CDR2 from the germline V gene are MNHEY and SVGEGT. Here the CDR3 reads CASSYPERGEQYF. CDR3 coding DNA: TGTGCCAGCAGTTACCCCGAGCGCGGAGAGCAGTACTTC.

The chain carries TRBV28 and TRBJ1-5, with 7 bases identical to TRBD1. The J segment lost 6 bases and the V segment lost 2 bases, leaving 7 bases of the junction unmatched. The CDR3 covers 15 residues. CDR1 and CDR2 from the germline V gene are MDHEN and SYDVKM. CDR3 in amino acids: CASSLMSGGGQPQHF. The CDR3 coding sequence is TGTGCCAGCAGTTTAATGTCAGGGGGTGGTCAGCCCCAGCATTTT.

This clonotype has more than one count but fewer than ten. V gene TRBV7-2 combines with J gene TRBJ2-3; 9 bases agree with TRBD2. Germline lookup yields CDR1 SGHTA and CDR2 FQGNSA. This CDR3 spans 16 amino acids. V lost 5 bases, J lost 0 bases, and 6 bases stayed unmatched. CDR3 DNA sequence: TGTGCCAGCAGCCAAGGACTAGCGCGAAGCACAGATACGCAGTATTTT. It is translated as CASSQGLARSTDTQYF.

The chain combines TRBV27 with TRBJ1-6, with D hard to call. The germline CDR1 and CDR2 sequences are MNHEY and SMNVEV (reference sequence). This CDR3 is built from 18 residues. Trimming shortened V by 2 bases and J by 0 bases, and 14 bases separated the two germline ends. Here the CDR3 reads CASSLRNPLSSYNSPLHF. CDR3 coding DNA: TGTGCCAGCAGTTTAAGGAATCCGTTAAGCTCCTATAATTCACCCCTCCACTTT.

The rearrangement links TRBV7-2 to TRBJ2-3; D might be TRBD1 (6 bases). V was trimmed by 6 bases and J by 0 bases, leaving 16 bases between them. This CDR3 contains 16 residues. Germline V gene data show CDR1 as SGHTA and CDR2 as FQGNSA. The chain's CDR3 is CASSSRQAASTDTQYF. CDR3 nucleotides: TGTGCCAGCAGTTCCCGACAGGCGGCAAGCACAGATACGCAGTATTTT.

The chain joins TRBV10-3 to TRBJ1-5; TRBD1 might be the D (6 bases). Germline loops: CDR1 ENHRY, CDR2 SYGVKD. The CDR3 has 13 amino acids. Trimming cost V 5 bases and J 7 bases, with 12 bases left between them. This chain's CDR3 is CAISPGDPQPQHF. The CDR3 DNA reads as TGTGCCATCAGTCCAGGGGACCCCCAGCCCCAGCATTTT.

This clonotype appeared a single time. The junction does not match germline at one end; this may be a read error. The rearrangement links TRBV27 to TRBJ1-5; 9 positions agree with TRBD1. CDR1 is MNHEY, CDR2 SMNVEV, per germline (reference sequence). The CDR3 is 14 residues long. The CDR3 region has the DNA TGTGCCAGCAGTTTATACGGGACAGGGTTTCCCCGGCATTTT. It codes for CASSLYGTGFPRHF.

The gene calls are TRBV7-8 and TRBJ1-2; unclear D gene. Germline V CDR1 and CDR2: SGHVS, FQNEAQ. The CDR3 is made up of 16 amino acids. V was shortened by 5 bases and J by 3 bases, with 19 bases between the two germline ends. For the CDR3, the DNA is TGTGCCAGCAGCCTTTCGCATAAGGGCGCGGACTATGGCTACACCTTC. Its translation: CASSLSHKGADYGYTF.

This clonotype showed up many times. This chain joins TRBV2 and TRBJ2-3, with 7 bases matching TRBD2. Germline trimming cut 2 bases from V and 0 bases from J; bases unmatched to any gene: 8. Germline V gene sequence: CDR1 SNHLY, CDR2 FYNNEI. The CDR3 loop spans 17 amino acids. The CDR3 reads CASSEFPAGTSTDTQYF. In DNA form, the CDR3 reads TGTGCCAGCAGTGAATTTCCAGCGGGGACTAGCACAGATACGCAGTATTTT.

There are a few counts of this clonotype. The rearrangement uses TRBV6-2 or TRBV6-3 and TRBJ1-2; TRBD1 matches 7 bases. V was clipped by 5 bases and J by 8 bases; unmatched bases: 11. The CDR3 extends over 14 amino acids. Germline-derived CDR1 and CDR2 are MNHEY and SVGEGT. The CDR3 here is CASSNGQVLGGYTF. DNA of the CDR3: TGTGCCAGCAGTAACGGACAGGTCCTGGGCGGCTACACCTTC.

The chain joins TRBV12-3 or TRBV12-4 to TRBJ2-6; a weak D match, TRBD1 (6 bases). V lost 4 bases and J lost 0, with 16 bases in between. The CDR3 length is 18 residues. The CDR3 is CASSSSSGGYSGANVLTF. CDR3 bases: TGTGCCAGCAGTTCAAGTTCTGGGGGCTACTCTGGGGCCAACGTCCTGACTTTC.

This rearrangement joins TRBV4-3 to TRBJ2-3; the match to TRBD1 covers 9 bases. V gave up 4 bases and J gave up 4 bases; unmatched junction bases: 6. The germline V gene has CDR1 LGHNA and CDR2 YSLEER. The CDR3 has 15 residues. Here the CDR3 reads CASSRGQGRADTQYF. The CDR3 DNA reads as TGCGCCAGCAGCCGCGGACAGGGGAGAGCAGATACGCAGTATTTT.